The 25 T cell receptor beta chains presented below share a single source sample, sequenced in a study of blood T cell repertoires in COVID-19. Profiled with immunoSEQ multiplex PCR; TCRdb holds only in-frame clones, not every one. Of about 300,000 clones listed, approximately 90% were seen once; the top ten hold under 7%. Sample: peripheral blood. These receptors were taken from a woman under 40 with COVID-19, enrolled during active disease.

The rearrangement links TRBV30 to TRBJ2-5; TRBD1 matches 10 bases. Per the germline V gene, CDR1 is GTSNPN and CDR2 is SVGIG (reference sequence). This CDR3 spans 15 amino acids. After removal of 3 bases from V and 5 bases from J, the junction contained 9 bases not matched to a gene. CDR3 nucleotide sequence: TGTGCCTGGAGGGGGGGACAGGGGTCAGGGGAGACCCAGTACTTC. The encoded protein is CAWRGGQGSGETQYF.

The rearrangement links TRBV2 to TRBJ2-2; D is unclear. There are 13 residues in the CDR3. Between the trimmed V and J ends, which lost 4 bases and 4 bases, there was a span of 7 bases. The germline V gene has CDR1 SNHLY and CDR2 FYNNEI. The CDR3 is CASSVDSTGELFF. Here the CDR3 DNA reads TGTGCCAGCAGTGTAGACTCCACCGGGGAGCTGTTTTTT. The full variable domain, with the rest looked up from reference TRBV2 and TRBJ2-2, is EPEVTQTPSHQVTQMGQEVILRCVPISNHLYFYWYRQILGQKVEFLVSFYNNEISEKSEIFDDQFSVERPDGSNFTLKIRSTKLEDSAMYFCASSVDSTGELFFGEGSRLTVL.

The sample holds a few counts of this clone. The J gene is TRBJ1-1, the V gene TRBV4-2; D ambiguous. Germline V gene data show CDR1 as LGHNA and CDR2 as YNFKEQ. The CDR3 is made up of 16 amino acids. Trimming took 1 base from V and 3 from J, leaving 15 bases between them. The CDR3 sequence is CASSQAISRRDTEAFF. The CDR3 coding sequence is TGTGCCAGCAGCCAAGCAATTAGCAGGCGGGACACTGAAGCTTTCTTT.

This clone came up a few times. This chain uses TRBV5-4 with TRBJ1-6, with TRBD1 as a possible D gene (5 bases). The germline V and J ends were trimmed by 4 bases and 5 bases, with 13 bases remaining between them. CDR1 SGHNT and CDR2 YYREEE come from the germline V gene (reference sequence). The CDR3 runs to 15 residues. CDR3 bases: TGTGCCAGCAGCACTCAGGGTCGTAATAATTCACCCCTCCACTTT. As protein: CASSTQGRNNSPLHF.

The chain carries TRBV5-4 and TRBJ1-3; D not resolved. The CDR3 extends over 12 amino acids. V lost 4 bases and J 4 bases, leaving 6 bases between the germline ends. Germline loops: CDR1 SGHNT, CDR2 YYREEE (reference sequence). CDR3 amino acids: CASSAGGNTIYF. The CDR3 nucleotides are TGTGCCAGCAGCGCGGGAGGAAACACCATATATTTT.

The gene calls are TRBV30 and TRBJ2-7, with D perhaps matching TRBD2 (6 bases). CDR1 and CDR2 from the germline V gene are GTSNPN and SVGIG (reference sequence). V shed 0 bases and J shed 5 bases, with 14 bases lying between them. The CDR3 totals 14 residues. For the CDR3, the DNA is TGTGCCTGGAGTGTGGGGGGAAGGCCCCACGAGCAGTACTTC. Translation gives CAWSVGGRPHEQYF.

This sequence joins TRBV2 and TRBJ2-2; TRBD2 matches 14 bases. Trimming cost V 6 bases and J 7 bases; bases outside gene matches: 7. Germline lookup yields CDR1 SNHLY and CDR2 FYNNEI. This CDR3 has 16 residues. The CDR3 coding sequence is TGTGCCAGCAGGGGGGGACTAGCGGGAGTTATCGGGGAGCTGTTTTTT. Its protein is CASRGGLAGVIGELFF.

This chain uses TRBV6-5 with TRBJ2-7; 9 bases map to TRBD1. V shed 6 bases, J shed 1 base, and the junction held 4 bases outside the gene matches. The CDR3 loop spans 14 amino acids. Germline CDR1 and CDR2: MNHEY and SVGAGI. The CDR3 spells CASRAGTGSYEQYF. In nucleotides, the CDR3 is TGTGCCAGCAGGGCCGGGACAGGGTCCTACGAGCAGTACTTC.

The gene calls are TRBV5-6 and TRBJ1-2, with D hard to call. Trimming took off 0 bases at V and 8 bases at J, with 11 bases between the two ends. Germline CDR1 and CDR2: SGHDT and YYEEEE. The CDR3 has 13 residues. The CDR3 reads CASSLGLPQGYTF. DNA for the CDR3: TGTGCCAGCAGCTTGGGTCTGCCCCAGGGCTACACCTTC. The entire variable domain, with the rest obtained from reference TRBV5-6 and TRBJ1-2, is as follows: DAGVTQSPTHLIKTRGQQVTLRCSPKSGHDTVSWYQQALGQGPQFIFQYYEEEERQRGNFPDRFSGHQFPNYSSELNVNALLLGDSALYLCASSLGLPQGYTFGSGTRLTVV.

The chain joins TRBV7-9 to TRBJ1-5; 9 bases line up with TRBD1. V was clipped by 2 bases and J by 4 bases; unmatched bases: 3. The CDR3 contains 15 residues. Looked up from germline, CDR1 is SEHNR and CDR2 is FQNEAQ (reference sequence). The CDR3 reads CASSLLGQGNQPQHF. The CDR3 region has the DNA TGTGCCAGCAGCTTACTGGGACAGGGTAATCAGCCCCAGCATTTT. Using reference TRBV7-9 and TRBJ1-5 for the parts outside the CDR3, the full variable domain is DTGVSQNPRHKITKRGQNVTFRCDPISEHNRLYWYRQTLGQGPEFLTYFQNEAQLEKSRLLSDRFSAERPKGSFSTLEIQRTEQGDSAMYLCASSLLGQGNQPQHFGDGTRLSIL.

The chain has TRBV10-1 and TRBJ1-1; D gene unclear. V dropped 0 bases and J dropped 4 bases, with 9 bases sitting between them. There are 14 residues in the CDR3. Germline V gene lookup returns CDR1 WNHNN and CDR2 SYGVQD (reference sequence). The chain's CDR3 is CASSESRRGTEAFF. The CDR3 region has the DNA TGCGCCAGCAGTGAGTCTAGAAGAGGCACTGAAGCTTTCTTT.

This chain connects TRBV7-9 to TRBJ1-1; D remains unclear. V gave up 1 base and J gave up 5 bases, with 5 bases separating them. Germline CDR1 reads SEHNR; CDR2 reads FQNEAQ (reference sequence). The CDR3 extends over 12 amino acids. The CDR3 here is CASSLVRTEAFF. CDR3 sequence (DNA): TGTGCCAGCAGCTTAGTCCGTACTGAAGCTTTCTTT.

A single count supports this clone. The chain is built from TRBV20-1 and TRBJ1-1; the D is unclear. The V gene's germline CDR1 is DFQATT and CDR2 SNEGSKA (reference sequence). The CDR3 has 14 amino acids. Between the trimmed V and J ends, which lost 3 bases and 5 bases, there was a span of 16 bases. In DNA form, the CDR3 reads TGCAGTGCTAGTCCCACCGGGTCCCGAACTGAAGCTTTCTTT. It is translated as CSASPTGSRTEAFF.

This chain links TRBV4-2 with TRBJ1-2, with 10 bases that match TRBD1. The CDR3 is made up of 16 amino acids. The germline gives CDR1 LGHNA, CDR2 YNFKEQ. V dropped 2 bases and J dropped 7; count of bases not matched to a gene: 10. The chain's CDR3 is CASSQRTGGGLAGYTF. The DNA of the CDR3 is TGTGCCAGCAGCCAAAGGACAGGGGGAGGCTTGGCTGGCTACACCTTC.

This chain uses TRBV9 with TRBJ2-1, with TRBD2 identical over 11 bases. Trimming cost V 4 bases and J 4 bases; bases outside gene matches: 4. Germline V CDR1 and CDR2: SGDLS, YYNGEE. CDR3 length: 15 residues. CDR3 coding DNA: TGTGCCAGCAGCACGGGACTAGCGGAATACAATGAGCAGTTCTTC. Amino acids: CASSTGLAEYNEQFF.

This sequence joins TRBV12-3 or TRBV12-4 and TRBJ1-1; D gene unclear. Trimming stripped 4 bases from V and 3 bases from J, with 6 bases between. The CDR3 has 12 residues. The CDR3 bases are TGTGCCAGCAGTTGGAGTTACACTGAAGCTTTCTTT. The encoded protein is CASSWSYTEAFF.

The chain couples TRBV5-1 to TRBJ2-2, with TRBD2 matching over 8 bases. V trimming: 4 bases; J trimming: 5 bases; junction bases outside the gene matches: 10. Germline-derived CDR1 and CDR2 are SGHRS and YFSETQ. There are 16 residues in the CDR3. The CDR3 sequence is CASSILGTSPTGELFF. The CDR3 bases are TGCGCCAGCAGCATTCTCGGGACTAGTCCTACCGGGGAGCTGTTTTTT.

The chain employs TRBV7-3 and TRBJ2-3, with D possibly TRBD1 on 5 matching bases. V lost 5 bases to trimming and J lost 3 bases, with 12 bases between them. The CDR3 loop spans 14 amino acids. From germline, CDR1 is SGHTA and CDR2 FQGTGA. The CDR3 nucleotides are TGTGCCAGCAGCCGTCAGGGTGGAACAGATACGCAGTATTTT. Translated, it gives CASSRQGGTDTQYF.

CDR3 sequence reads: CAARVSNGYTF. The DNA for the CDR3 is TGCGCCGCTCGGGTTAGCAATGGCTACACCTTC. The V and J genes are TRBV10-1 and TRBJ1-2; no firm D call. The germline V gene has CDR1 WNHNN and CDR2 SYGVQD (reference sequence). Between the trimmed V and J ends, which lost 11 bases and 6 bases, there was a span of 13 bases. This CDR3 is built from 11 residues.

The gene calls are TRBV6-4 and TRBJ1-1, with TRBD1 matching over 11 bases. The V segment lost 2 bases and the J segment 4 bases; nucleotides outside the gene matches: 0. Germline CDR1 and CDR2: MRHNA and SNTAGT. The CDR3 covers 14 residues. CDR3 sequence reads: CASSDGQGATEAFF. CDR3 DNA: TGTGCCAGCAGTGACGGACAGGGGGCCACTGAAGCTTTCTTT.

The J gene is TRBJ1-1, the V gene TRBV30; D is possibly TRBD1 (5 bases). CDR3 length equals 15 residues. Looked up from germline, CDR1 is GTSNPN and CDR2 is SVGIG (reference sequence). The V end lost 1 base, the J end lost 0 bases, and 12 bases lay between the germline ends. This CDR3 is CAWSGRTLMNTEAFF. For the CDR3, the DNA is TGTGCCTGGAGTGGAAGGACACTGATGAACACTGAAGCTTTCTTT. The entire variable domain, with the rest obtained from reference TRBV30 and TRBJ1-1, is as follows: SQTIHQWPATLVQPVGSPLSLECTVEGTSNPNLYWYRQAAGRGLQLLFYSVGIGQISSEVPQNLSASRPQDRQFILSSKKLLLSDSGFYLCAWSGRTLMNTEAFFGQGTRLTVV.

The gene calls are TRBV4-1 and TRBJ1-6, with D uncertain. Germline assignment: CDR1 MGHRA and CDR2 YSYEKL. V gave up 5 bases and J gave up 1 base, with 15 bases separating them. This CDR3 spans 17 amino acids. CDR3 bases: TGCGCCAGCAGCGACGACGGTAGAGGGTCCTATAATTCACCCCTCCACTTT. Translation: CASSDDGRGSYNSPLHF.

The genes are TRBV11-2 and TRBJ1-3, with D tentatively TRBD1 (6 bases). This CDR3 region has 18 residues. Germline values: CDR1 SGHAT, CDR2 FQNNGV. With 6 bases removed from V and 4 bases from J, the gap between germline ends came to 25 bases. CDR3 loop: CASRLGRGRGAAGNTIYF. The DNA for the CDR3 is TGTGCCAGCAGACTAGGAAGAGGCCGGGGGGCGGCAGGAAACACCATATATTTT.

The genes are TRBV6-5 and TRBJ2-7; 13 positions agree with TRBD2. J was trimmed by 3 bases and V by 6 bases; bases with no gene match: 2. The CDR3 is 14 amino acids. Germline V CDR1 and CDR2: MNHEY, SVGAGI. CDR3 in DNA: TGTGCCAGCAGAGGACTAGCGGGAGTCTACGAGCAGTACTTC. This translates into CASRGLAGVYEQYF.

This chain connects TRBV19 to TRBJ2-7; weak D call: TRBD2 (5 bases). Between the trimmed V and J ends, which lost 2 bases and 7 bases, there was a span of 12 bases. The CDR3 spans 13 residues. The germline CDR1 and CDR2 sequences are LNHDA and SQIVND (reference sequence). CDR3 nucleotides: TGTGCCAGTAGTATAAGTCCTCCGGGGGAGCAGTACTTC. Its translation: CASSISPPGEQYF.